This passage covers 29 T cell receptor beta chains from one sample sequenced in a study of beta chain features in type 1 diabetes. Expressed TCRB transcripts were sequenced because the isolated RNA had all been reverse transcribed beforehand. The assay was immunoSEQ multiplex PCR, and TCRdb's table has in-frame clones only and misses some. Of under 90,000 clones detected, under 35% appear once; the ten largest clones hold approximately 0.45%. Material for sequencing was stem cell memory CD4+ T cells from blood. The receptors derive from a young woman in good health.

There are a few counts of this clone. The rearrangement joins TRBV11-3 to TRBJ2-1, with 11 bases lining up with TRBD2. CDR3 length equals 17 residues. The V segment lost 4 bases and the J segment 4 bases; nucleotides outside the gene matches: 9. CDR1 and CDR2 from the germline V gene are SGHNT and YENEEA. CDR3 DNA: TGTGCCAGCAGCTCTACCCCGGGACTAGCGGCTTACAATGAGCAGTTCTTC. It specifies CASSSTPGLAAYNEQFF.

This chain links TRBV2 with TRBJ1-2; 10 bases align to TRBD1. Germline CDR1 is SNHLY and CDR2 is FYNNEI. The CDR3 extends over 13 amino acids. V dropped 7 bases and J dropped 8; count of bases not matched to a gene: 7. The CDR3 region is CASKRQGAGGYTF. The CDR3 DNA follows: TGTGCCAGCAAGAGACAGGGGGCCGGGGGCTACACCTTC. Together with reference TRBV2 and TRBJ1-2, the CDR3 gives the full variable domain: EPEVTQTPSHQVTQMGQEVILRCVPISNHLYFYWYRQILGQKVEFLVSFYNNEISEKSEIFDDQFSVERPDGSNFTLKIRSTKLEDSAMYFCASKRQGAGGYTFGSGTRLTVV.

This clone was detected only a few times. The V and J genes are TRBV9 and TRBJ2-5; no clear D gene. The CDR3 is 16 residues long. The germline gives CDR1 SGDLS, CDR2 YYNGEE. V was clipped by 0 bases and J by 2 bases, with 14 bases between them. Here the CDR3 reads CASSVGAPSIQETQYF. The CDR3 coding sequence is TGTGCCAGCAGCGTAGGAGCCCCGAGTATACAAGAGACCCAGTACTTC.

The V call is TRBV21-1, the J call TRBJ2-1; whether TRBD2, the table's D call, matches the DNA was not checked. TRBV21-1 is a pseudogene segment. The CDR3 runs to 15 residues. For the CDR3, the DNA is TGTGCCAGCAGCAAAAAAAGCGGGGGGGGCAATGAGCAGTTCTTC. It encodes CASSKKSGGGNEQFF.

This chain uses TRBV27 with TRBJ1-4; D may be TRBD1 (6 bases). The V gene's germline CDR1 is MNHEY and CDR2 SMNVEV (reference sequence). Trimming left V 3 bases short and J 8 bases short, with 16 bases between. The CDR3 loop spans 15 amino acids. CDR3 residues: CASSFHRDRGEKLFF. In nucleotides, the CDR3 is TGTGCCAGCAGTTTCCACAGGGATAGGGGAGAAAAACTGTTTTTT. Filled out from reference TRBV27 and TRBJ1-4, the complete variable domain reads EAQVTQNPRYLITVTGKKLTVTCSQNMNHEYMSWYRQDPGLGLRQIYYSMNVEVTDKGDVPEGYKVSRKEKRNFPLILESPSPNQTSLYFCASSFHRDRGEKLFFGSGTQLSVL.

This chain's CDR3 is CASSATGVVATF. CDR3 sequence (DNA): TGTGCCAGCAGCGCGACAGGGGTCGTTGCCACCTTC. The gene calls are TRBV5-4 and TRBJ1-2; 8 positions match TRBD1. V lost 4 bases to trimming and J lost 13 bases; unmatched junction nucleotides: 9. Germline V gene data show CDR1 as SGHNT and CDR2 as YYREEE (reference sequence). The CDR3 is 12 residues long.

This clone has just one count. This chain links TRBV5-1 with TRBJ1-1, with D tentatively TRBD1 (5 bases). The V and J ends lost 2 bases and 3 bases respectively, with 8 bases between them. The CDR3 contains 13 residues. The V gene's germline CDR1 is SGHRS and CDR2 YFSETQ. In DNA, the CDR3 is TGCGCCAGCAGCTTTGAAGGGGACACTGAAGCTTTCTTT. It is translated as CASSFEGDTEAFF.

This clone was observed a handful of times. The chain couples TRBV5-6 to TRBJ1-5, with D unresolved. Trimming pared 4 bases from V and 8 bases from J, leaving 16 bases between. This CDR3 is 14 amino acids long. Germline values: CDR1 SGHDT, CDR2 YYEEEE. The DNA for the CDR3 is TGTGCCAGCAGCCCCGCGGGGAGTGGGAAGCCCCAGCATTTT. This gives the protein CASSPAGSGKPQHF.

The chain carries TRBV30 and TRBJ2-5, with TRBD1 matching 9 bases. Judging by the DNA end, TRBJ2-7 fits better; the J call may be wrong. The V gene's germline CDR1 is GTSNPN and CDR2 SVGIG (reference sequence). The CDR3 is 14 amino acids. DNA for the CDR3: TGTGCCTGGAGGCGGACAGGGGACTCCTACGAGCAGTACTTC. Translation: CAWRRTGDSYEQYF.

This CDR3 is CASSHDRGRPSPLHF. CDR3 DNA: TGCGCCAGCAGCCATGACAGGGGCCGTCCGTCACCCCTCCACTTT. The chain is built from TRBV4-3 and TRBJ1-6; 8 positions match TRBD1. This CDR3 is 15 amino acids long. V lost 3 bases and J lost 10; bases outside the gene matches: 8. The V gene's germline CDR1 is LGHNA and CDR2 YSLEER.

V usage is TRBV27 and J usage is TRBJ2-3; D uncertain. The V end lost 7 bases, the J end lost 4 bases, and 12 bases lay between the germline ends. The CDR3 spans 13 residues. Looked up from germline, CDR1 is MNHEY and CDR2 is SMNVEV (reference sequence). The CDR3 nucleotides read TGTGCCAGCACTCGGGTAGGAGCAGATACGCAGTATTTT. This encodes CASTRVGADTQYF.

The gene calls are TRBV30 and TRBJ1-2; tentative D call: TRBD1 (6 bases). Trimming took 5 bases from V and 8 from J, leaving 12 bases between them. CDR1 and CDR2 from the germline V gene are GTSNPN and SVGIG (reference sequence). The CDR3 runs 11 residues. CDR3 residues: CAWDTGSGYTF. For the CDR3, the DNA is TGTGCCTGGGATACAGGGTCCGGCTACACCTTC.

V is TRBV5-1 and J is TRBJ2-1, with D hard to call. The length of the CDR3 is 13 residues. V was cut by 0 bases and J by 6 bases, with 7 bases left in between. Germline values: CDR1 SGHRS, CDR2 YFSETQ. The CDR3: CASSLGPGNEQFF. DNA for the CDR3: TGCGCCAGCAGCTTGGGTCCGGGCAATGAGCAGTTCTTC. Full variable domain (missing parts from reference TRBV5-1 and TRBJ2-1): KAGVTQTPRYLIKTRGQQVTLSCSPISGHRSVSWYQQTPGQGLQFLFEYFSETQRNKGNFPGRFSGRQFSNSRSEMNVSTLELGDSALYLCASSLGPGNEQFFGPGTRLTVL.

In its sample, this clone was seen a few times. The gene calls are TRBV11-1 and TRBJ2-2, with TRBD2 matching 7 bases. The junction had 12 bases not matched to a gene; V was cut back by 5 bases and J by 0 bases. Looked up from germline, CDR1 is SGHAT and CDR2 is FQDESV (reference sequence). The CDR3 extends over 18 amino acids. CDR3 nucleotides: TGTGCCAGCAGCCACAAAAGCGGGATGGGGCCGAACACCGGGGAGCTGTTTTTT. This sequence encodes CASSHKSGMGPNTGELFF.

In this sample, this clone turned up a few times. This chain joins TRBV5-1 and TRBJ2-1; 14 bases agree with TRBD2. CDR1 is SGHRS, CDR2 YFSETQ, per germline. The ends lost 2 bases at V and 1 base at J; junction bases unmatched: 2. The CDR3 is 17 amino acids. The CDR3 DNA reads TGCGCCAGCAGCTTAGGACTAGCGGGAGGTTCCTACAATGAGCAGTTCTTC. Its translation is CASSLGLAGGSYNEQFF.

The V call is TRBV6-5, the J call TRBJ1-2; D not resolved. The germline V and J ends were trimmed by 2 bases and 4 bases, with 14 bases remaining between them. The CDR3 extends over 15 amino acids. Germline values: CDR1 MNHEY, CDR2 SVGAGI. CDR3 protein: CASSYNGEASYGYTF. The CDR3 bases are TGTGCCAGCAGTTACAACGGTGAGGCGAGCTATGGCTACACCTTC.

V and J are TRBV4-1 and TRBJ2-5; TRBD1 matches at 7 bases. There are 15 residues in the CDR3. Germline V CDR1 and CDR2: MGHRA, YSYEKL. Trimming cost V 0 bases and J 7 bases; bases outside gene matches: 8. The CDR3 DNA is TGCGCCAGCAGCCAAGATGAGACAGGGAGAGGGACCCAGTACTTC. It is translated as CASSQDETGRGTQYF.

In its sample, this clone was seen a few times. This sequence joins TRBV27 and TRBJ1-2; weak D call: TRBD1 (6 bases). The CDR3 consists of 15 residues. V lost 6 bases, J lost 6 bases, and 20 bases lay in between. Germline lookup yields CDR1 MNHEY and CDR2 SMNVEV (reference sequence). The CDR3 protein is CASSTGTKGDHGYTF. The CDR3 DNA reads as TGTGCCAGCAGCACCGGGACAAAGGGGGACCATGGCTACACCTTC.

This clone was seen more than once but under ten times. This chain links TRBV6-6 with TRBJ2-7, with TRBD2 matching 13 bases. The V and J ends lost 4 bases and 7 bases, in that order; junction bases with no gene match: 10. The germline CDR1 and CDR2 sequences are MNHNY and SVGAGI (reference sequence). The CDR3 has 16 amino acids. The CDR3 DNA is TGTGCCAGCAGTTTCTCACTAGCGGGAGGGCCGGGTGAGCAGTACTTC. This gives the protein CASSFSLAGGPGEQYF.

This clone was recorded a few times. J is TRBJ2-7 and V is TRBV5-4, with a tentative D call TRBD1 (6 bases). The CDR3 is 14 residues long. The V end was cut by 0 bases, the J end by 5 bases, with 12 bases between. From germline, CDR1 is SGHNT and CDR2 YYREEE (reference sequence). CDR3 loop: CASSLGGGFDEQYF. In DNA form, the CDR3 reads TGTGCCAGCAGCTTGGGAGGGGGTTTCGACGAGCAGTACTTC.

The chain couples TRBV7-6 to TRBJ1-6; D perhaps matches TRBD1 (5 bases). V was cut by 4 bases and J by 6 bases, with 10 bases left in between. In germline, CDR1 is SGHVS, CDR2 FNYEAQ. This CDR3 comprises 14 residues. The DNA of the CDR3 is TGTGCCAGCAGCTCCGACAGTCTTAATTCACCCCTCCACTTT. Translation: CASSSDSLNSPLHF.

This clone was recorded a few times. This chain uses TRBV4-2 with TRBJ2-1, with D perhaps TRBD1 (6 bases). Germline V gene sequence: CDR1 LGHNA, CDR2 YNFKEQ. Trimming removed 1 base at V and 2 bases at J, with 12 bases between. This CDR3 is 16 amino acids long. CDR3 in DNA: TGTGCCAGCAGCCAAGGAACAGGGCTAGCCTACAATGAGCAGTTCTTC. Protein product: CASSQGTGLAYNEQFF.

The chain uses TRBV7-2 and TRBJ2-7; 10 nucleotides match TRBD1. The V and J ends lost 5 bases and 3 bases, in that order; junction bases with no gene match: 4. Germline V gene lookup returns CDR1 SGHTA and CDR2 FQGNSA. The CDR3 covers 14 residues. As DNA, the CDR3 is TGTGCCAGCAGCCCCCGGACAGGGGGCTACGAGCAGTACTTC. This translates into CASSPRTGGYEQYF.

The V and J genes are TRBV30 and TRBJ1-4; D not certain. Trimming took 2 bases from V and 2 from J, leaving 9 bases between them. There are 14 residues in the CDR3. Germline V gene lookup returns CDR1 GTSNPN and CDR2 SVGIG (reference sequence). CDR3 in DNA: TGTGCCTGGAGTCCCCCATCCACTAATGAAAAACTGTTTTTT. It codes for CAWSPPSTNEKLFF.

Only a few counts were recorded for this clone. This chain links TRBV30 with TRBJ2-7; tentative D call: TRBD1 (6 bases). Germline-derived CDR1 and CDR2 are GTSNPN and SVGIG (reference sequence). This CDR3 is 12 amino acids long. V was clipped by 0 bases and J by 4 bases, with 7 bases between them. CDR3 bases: TGTGCCTGGAGTGTGACAGGTTACGAGCAGTACTTC. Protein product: CAWSVTGYEQYF.

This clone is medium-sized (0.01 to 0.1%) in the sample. CDR3 region: CASGLGGTGGYEQYF. As DNA, the CDR3 is TGTGCTAGTGGTTTGGGCGGGACAGGGGGGTACGAGCAGTACTTC. The chain employs TRBV12-5 and TRBJ2-7, with TRBD1 identical over 11 bases. Looked up from germline, CDR1 is LGHNT and CDR2 is FRNRAP. J was trimmed by 4 bases and V by 1 base; bases with no gene match: 3. CDR3 length equals 15 residues.

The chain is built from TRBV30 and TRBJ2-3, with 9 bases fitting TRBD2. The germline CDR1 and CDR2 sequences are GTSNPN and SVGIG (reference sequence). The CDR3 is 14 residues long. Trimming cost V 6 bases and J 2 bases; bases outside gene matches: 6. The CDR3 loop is CACQSGGHTDTQYF. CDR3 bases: TGTGCCTGCCAGAGCGGGGGGCACACAGATACGCAGTATTTT.

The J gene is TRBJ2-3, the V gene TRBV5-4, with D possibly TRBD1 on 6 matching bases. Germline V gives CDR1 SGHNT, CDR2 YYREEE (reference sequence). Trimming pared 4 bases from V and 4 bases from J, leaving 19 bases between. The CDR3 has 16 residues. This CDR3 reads CASSIGQIRAADTQYF. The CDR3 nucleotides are TGTGCCAGCAGCATCGGACAGATAAGAGCCGCAGATACGCAGTATTTT.

The DNA of the CDR3 is TGTGCCAGCAGCCCCGGGACTTATGAGGGAGAGCAGTACTTC. Translation: CASSPGTYEGEQYF. The chain is built from TRBV9 and TRBJ2-7; the D gene is possibly TRBD2 (6 bases). The ends were cut back, 4 bases at V and 7 bases at J, with 18 bases in the middle. The CDR3 loop spans 14 amino acids. In germline, CDR1 is SGDLS, CDR2 YYNGEE.